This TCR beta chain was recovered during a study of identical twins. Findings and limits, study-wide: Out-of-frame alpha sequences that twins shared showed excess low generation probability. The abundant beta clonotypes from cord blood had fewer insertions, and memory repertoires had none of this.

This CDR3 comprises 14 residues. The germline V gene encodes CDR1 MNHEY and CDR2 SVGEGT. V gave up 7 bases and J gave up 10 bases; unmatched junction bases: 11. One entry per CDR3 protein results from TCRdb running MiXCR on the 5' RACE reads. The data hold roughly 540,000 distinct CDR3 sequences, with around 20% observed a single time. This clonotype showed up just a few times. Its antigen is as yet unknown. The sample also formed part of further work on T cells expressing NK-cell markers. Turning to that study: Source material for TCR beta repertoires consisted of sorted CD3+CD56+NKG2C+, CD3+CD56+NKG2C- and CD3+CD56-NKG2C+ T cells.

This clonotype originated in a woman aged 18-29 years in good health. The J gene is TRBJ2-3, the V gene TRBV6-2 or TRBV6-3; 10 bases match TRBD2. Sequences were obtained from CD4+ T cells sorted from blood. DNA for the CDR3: TGTGCCAGCAAGACACTAGCGGGGCCCAATGCGCAGTATTTT. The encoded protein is CASKTLAGPNAQYF.